Listed here is a single T cell receptor (beta chain). This clone was counted once. The antigen it binds to is not known. No clone much larger than this one lies a single base away; base qualities are absent. This sample stems from a study of blood T cell repertoires in COVID-19 (dated by TCRdb to about 2020). Regarding the research as a whole: Samples covering the acute and convalescent phases of COVID-19 were provided by collaborators in the United States, Italy and Spain. Where available, HLA class I and class II types were taken from metadata supplied by the sample provider and were not determined by assay-based typing. The repertoires were released in a freely available public database meant as a resource for research on the immune response to SARS-CoV-2. The sample metadata nearly always contained a de-identified subject ID, COVID-19 status, age in years and sex. The material from the prospective study consisted of cDNA or gDNA derived from T cells, B-cell-depleted T cells, or PBMCs. Subjects who had been exposed to COVID-19, were actively infected with it, or had recovered from it provided the deeply sampled blood TCRbeta repertoires that made up the dataset. Samples were obtained from the ongoing ImmuneRACE study (first 160 participants) and from about 1,300 subjects provided by 6 global collaborators.

The study at large found these results: Clinical and demographic metadata were provided uncurated, with the amount varying by source and participant.

The CDR3 runs 19 residues from the cysteine to the phenylalanine. Only the CDR3 DNA stays, 57 bases, in frame from base 1. CDR1 MGHRA and CDR2 YSYEKL were looked up in the germline V gene. V and J lose 2 bases and 0 bases, and a span of 20 bases separates them. TCRbeta CDR3 regions were amplified from genomic DNA by means of the immunoSEQ Assay, a bias-controlled multiplex PCR. In the paper's pipeline: The number of nucleated cells in each sample was estimated by amplification of reference gene primers within the assay. To quantify the absolute abundance of each unique TCRbeta CDR3 rearrangement, sequence reads were collapsed and filtered. For each sample, productive Simpson clonality was calculated by taking the square root of Simpson's diversity index across productive rearrangements. Not all clones reach the TCRdb copy of this immuneACCESS table, which keeps in-frame sequences only. Checked studies attribute under half of the gap to unresolved V genes and leave the rest unexplained. D and trimming were read from the DNA, whereas the V and J calls and clone size are those reported in that table. This sample is represented by a few hundred thousand clones; around 92% of them were singletons. Of the sample, 11% is held by the ten largest clones.

In Seattle, one collaborating source enrolled patients while the infection was active and tracked those patients longitudinally over the course of disease. Collaborating institutions collected whole blood in K2EDTA tubes following their own protocols. For TCRbeta analysis, collaborator samples were shipped as frozen whole blood, as isolated PBMCs, or as DNA extracted from either sample type. The sequence is built from TRBV4-1 and TRBJ2-1, and the D gene may be TRBD2, 6 bases matching. The specimen sequenced was peripheral blood. The TCR comes from a woman under 40 with COVID-19, enrolled during active disease. The DNA sequence is as follows: TGCGCCAGCAGCCAAATAAGTCTAGCGCATACAAGCTCCTACAATGAGCAGTTCTTC. Protein translation: CASSQISLAHTSSYNEQFF.